Included here is one T cell receptor beta chain sequence, with context. The specificity of this receptor is unknown. Its ends do not fully match the called genes, so a read error is possible. The collaborating institutions used their own protocols to collect whole blood in K2EDTA tubes. Collaborator samples were shipped for TCRbeta analysis as frozen whole blood, isolated PBMCs, or DNA extracted from either sample type. This sample is part of a study of blood T cell repertoires in COVID-19 (TCRdb year 2020). A note on the overall study: Collaborator samples came from the United States, Italy and Spain and covered acute and convalescent phases of COVID-19. The repertoires were released in a freely available public database intended as a resource for research on the immune response to SARS-CoV-2. The prospective study material was composed of cDNA or gDNA derived from T cells, B-cell-depleted T cells, or PBMCs. HLA class I and class II types, where available, came from metadata supplied by the sample provider rather than from assay-based typing. Nearly every sample came with metadata listing a de-identified subject ID, COVID-19 status, age in years and sex. Samples came from the ongoing ImmuneRACE study (first 160 participants) plus 1,254 subjects from 6 global collaborators. Subjects who had been exposed to COVID-19, were actively infected with it, or had recovered from it provided the deeply sampled blood TCRbeta repertoires that made up the dataset.

TCRbeta CDR3 regions were amplified from genomic DNA using the immunoSEQ Assay, a bias-controlled multiplex PCR. The study's processing was this. The number of nucleated cells in each sample was estimated by amplification of reference gene primers within the assay. To quantify the absolute abundance of each unique TCRbeta CDR3 rearrangement, sequence reads were collapsed and filtered. Productive Simpson clonality was computed per sample as the square root of Simpson's diversity index over productive rearrangements. The source is immuneACCESS, and TCRdb retained only in-frame sequences with V and J called. Part of the clones is not carried over; for the studies checked, unresolved V genes explain less than half of this, and the remainder is unexplained. V and J calls plus clone size are reproduced from that table; the DNA served to infer D and trimming. The sample table contains 160,000 or so clones; only one count was recorded for approximately 80% of them. Clones ranked in the top ten supply over 1.5% of the sample.

The CDR3, cysteine through phenylalanine, is 16 amino acids long. Left in the record is the CDR3 DNA by itself, 48 bases read in frame from the first base. The germline V gene (reference sequence) gives CDR1 as SSHAT and CDR2 as FNYEAQ. The research as a whole found: How much clinical and demographic metadata was included differed by source and by participant, and the metadata was provided uncurated.

Source material: peripheral blood. The rearrangement joined TRBV7-7 to TRBJ1-3; possibly the D gene is TRBD1, per 5 matching bases. The source is a human donor in a cohort sampled during active COVID-19. The base sequence is TGTGCTAGCAGCTCAAGACAGCCCCGCTCTGGAAACACCATATATTTT. The encoded protein is CASSSRQPRSGNTIYF.